The sequence of this T cell receptor beta chain was determined in a study of regulatory T cells in long-lasting Graves disease (dated by TCRdb to about 2021). Background on the whole study: Persistent Graves' disease meant more than 5 years of antithyroid drug treatment with TSH receptor autoantibodies that stayed positive. Patients with persistent Graves' disease were compared with patients with newly diagnosed Graves' disease using TCR sequencing and RNA sequencing of peripheral blood. The study was conducted in China and was registered as a clinical trial. A total of around 35 samples underwent TCR sequencing, from around 13 patients with persistent Graves' disease and roughly 20 patients with newly diagnosed Graves' disease. Antithyroid drugs had been taken for 8.5 to 13 years on average by persistent Graves' disease patients in the clinical cohort. The investigation overall reported the following: Patients with persistent disease shared more public clonotypes (around 2,500) than newly diagnosed patients did (around 980). Only the TCR beta chain was sequenced and analyzed. TRBV28, TRBJ1-2 and TRBJ2-5 were preferentially used in persistent disease, while TRBV20-1 and TRBJ2-1 were favored in newly diagnosed disease. Lower TCR Shannon entropy and fewer highly expanded clones were observed in persistent Graves' disease patients than in newly diagnosed patients, which suggested clonal expansion. Because the primary lesion, thyroid tissue, could not be accessed, the study looked at peripheral blood alone. As a limitation, the authors acknowledged that the small sample size may reduce accuracy.

Read against the paper, the sample's time point label means: persistent/refractory GD, antithyroid drugs over 5 years with positive TRAb. For both TCR sequencing and RNA sequencing, RNA was extracted from PBMCs in TRIzol. The diagnosis of Graves' disease followed American Thyroid Association guidelines. The patients came from an endocrinology department in Xi'an, China. Each patient gave 7 to 9.5 milliliters of peripheral blood, collected in an EDTA anticoagulant tube. Ficoll Paque Plus density gradient separation was used to isolate PBMCs, and no further T cell sorting was done. RNA quality was checked with an Agilent 2100 Bioanalyzer and agarose gel, and concentration with a NanoDrop 2000. Turning to this clonotype: No cognate antigen has been identified for it. No base qualities exist here, and no much larger clone lies one base off it.

The library came from multiplex PCR. The run used an Illumina HiSeq 4000. TCR beta libraries were built with iRepertoire HTBI primers and Arm-PCR amplification of CDR3 regions. PCR products were gel purified before sequencing. Regarding the original processing steps: Gene usage analysis of CDR3 amino acid clonotypes used the approximately 62 TRBV and about 15 TRBJ segments found across samples. COPE and FqMerger were used to merge the filtered high-quality paired reads into contigs. BLAST was used to align contigs to IMGT TRBV, TRBD and TRBJ reference genes, with CDR3 defined following IMGT. Clonotypes above 0.1% frequency were classified as highly expanded clones. Repertoire diversity was measured by Shannon entropy, and V-J evenness by the Gini coefficient. Public clonotypes were defined as clonotypes shared by more than one individual. The public sequencing data were trimmed at Q25 with fastp and processed into clonotypes with MiXCR by TCRdb, which kept only in-frame beta chains. Each entry merges the rows of one CDR3 protein and shows their most common DNA and genes. The V and J calls here are based on TCRdb, not the publication. The sample table lists about 300,000 distinct CDR3 sequences, roughly a fifth of them with a count of one. Of the sample, about 56% is held by the ten largest clones.

CDR1 is given as SGHRS and CDR2 as YFSETQ, both from the germline V gene. The CDR3 runs 13 residues from the cysteine to the phenylalanine. The DNA shown is the 39-base CDR3, in frame from base 1. V and J lose 4 bases and 6 bases, and a span of 10 bases separates them. The sample in question was peripheral blood mononuclear cells (PBMCs), obtained when the disease was refractory, from a patient treated with antithyroid drugs. The rearrangement combines TRBV5-1 with TRBJ2-2; no confident D gene assignment can be made. The sequence was collected from a female donor with Graves disease. CDR3 protein: CASSNPSPGELFF. The DNA sequence is TGCGCCAGCAGCAACCCGAGCCCCGGGGAGCTGTTTTTT. The variable domain in full, with residues beyond the CDR3 obtained from the reference TRBV5-1 and TRBJ2-2 genes, is KAGVTQTPRYLIKTRGQQVTLSCSPISGHRSVSWYQQTPGQGLQFLFEYFSETQRNKGNFPGRFSGRQFSNSRSEMNVSTLELGDSALYLCASSNPSPGELFFGEGSRLTVL.